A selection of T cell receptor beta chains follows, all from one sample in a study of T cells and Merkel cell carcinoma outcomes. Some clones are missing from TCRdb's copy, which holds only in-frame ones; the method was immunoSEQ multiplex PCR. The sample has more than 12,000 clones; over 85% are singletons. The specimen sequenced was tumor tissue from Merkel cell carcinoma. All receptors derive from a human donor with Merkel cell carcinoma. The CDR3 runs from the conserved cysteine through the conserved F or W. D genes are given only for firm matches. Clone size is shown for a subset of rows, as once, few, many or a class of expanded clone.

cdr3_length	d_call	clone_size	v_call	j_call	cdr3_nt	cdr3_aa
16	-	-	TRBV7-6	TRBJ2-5	TGTGCCAGCAGCAAGGGGGTGGGGCGGTACCAAGAGACCCAGTACTTC	CASSKGVGRYQETQYF
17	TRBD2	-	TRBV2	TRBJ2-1	TGTGCCAGCAACGGACTAGCGGGATTGGGACCCTACAATGAGCAGTTCTTC	CASNGLAGLGPYNEQFF
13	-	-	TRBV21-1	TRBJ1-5	TGTGCCAGCAGCAGGGCTAACAATCAGCCCCAGCATTTT	CASSRANNQPQHF
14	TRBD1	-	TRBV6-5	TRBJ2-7	TGTGCCAGCAGTAGACAGGGCTTAGGCTACGAGCAGTACTTC	CASSRQGLGYEQYF
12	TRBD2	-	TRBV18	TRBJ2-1	TGTGCCAGCTCACCGACTAGCGGTAAGCAGTTCTTC	CASSPTSGKQFF
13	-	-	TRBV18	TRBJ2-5	TGTGCCAGCTCACTAGCTATCTCCGAGACCCAGTACTTC	CASSLAISETQYF
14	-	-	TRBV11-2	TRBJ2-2	TGTGCCAGCGTAAGACAGTGGGGGACCGGGGAGCTGTTTTTT	CASVRQWGTGELFF
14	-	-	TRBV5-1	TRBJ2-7	TGCGCCAGCAGCTTAGGTACAGAGGGAAACGAGCAGTACTTC	CASSLGTEGNEQYF
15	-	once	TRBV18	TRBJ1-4	TGTGCCAGCTCACCACCGGGACGAATCGGAGAAAAACTGTTTTTT	CASSPPGRIGEKLFF
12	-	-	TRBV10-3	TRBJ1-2	TGTGCCACCGCAGGATTGGGCTATGGCTACACCTTC	CATAGLGYGYTF
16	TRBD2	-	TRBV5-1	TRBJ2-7	TGCGCCAGCACAGATGGGAGCGGGAGGGCCCCGTACGAGCAGTACTTC	CASTDGSGRAPYEQYF
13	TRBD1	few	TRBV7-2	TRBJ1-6	TGTGCCAGCAGCTTTTCAGGGGGTTCACCCCTCCACTTT	CASSFSGGSPLHF
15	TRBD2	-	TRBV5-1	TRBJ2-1	TGCGCCAGCAGTGATCTTAGCGGGAGTGGGGATGAGCAGTTCTTC	CASSDLSGSGDEQFF